Shown below are 3 T cell receptor beta chains from a single sample sequenced in a study of T cell repertoires in cytomegalovirus infection. A single record per CDR3 protein comes from TCRdb applying MiXCR to the reads. This repertoire shows approximately 730,000 distinct CDR3 sequences, almost 30% found once; its top ten account for about an eighth. These receptors have no known antigen. Sequenced here: cultured CD8+ T cells from PBMCs, sampled from culture after CMV antigen stimulation. These receptors were collected from a human donor in good health (CMV status not recorded). Some clones in this sample may be carry-over from other donors' samples.

The CDR3 loop is CASSQAGTYYGYTF. The CDR3 region has the DNA TGCGCCAGCAGCCAAGCCGGGACTTACTATGGCTACACCTTC. The chain uses TRBV4-1 and TRBJ1-2; D perhaps matches TRBD1 (5 bases). From germline, CDR1 is MGHRA and CDR2 YSYEKL. There are 14 residues in the CDR3. V lost 1 base and J lost 3, with 9 bases in between.

The V gene is TRBV19, the J gene TRBJ1-5; no firm D call. Trimming stripped 5 bases from V and 3 bases from J, with 14 bases between. Per germline, CDR1 LNHDA and CDR2 SQIVND (reference sequence). The length of the CDR3 is 15 residues. In nucleotides, the CDR3 is TGTGCCAGTAGTTGGGCCTTCCATGACAATCAGCCCCAGCATTTT. Translation: CASSWAFHDNQPQHF. Variable domain in full (rest from reference TRBV19 and TRBJ1-5): DGGITQSPKYLFRKEGQNVTLSCEQNLNHDAMYWYRQDPGQGLRLIYYSQIVNDFQKGDIAEGYSVSREKKESFPLTVTSAQKNPTAFYLCASSWAFHDNQPQHFGDGTRLSIL.

The sample holds many counts of this clonotype. The chain links TRBV7-9 to TRBJ1-4, with D possibly TRBD1 on 5 matching bases. Deletions cut 3 bases from V and 4 bases from J, with 15 bases between. Germline CDR1 SEHNR, CDR2 FQNEAQ (reference sequence). This CDR3 comprises 16 residues. CDR3 protein: CASSFLSTDSNEKLFF. CDR3 bases: TGTGCCAGCAGCTTCCTGTCGACAGACAGTAATGAAAAACTGTTTTTT.